One sample yielded the 18 T cell receptor beta chains listed below, sequenced in a study of blood T cell repertoires in COVID-19. This table comes from immunoSEQ multiplex PCR, and its TCRdb copy is limited to in-frame clones, with some not included. The data hold roughly 360,000 clones, with around 87% observed a single time. Input material: PBMCs or T cells enriched from blood (not recorded which). All receptors come from a man aged 25-45 years who had recovered from COVID-19.

This chain joins TRBV7-9 and TRBJ2-3; D may be TRBD1 (6 bases). Trimming took 1 base from V and 2 from J, leaving 10 bases between them. CDR3 size: 15 residues. The germline V gene encodes CDR1 SEHNR and CDR2 FQNEAQ (reference sequence). CDR3 nucleotide sequence: TGTGCCAGCAGCTTAGAGGGGGACATCACAGATACGCAGTATTTT. Its translation: CASSLEGDITDTQYF. Using reference TRBV7-9 and TRBJ2-3 for the parts outside the CDR3, the full variable domain is DTGVSQNPRHKITKRGQNVTFRCDPISEHNRLYWYRQTLGQGPEFLTYFQNEAQLEKSRLLSDRFSAERPKGSFSTLEIQRTEQGDSAMYLCASSLEGDITDTQYFGPGTRLTVL.

The chain is built from TRBV10-2 and TRBJ1-3, with D perhaps TRBD1 (6 bases). Looked up from germline, CDR1 is WSHSY and CDR2 is SAAADI. Between the trimmed V and J ends, which lost 2 bases and 0 bases, there was a span of 8 bases. The CDR3 is 15 residues long. The CDR3 protein is CASSERGGSGNTIYF. Here the CDR3 DNA reads TGCGCCAGCAGTGAGAGGGGGGGCTCTGGAAACACCATATATTTT.

As DNA, the CDR3 is TGCAGCGCCCGGGACAGTTCCTACGAGCAGTACTTC. It translates to CSARDSSYEQYF. V and J are TRBV29-1 and TRBJ2-7, with TRBD1 matching 7 bases. The trim removed 7 bases at V and 1 base at J, leaving 4 bases unmatched. This CDR3 spans 12 amino acids. CDR1 SQVTM and CDR2 ANQGSEA come from the germline V gene.

This chain uses TRBV12-3 or TRBV12-4 with TRBJ1-6, with D uncertain. The CDR3 runs to 12 residues. V was clipped by 7 bases and J by 9 bases, with 10 bases between them. This CDR3 is CASTYFGSPLHF. CDR3 DNA: TGTGCCAGCACCTACTTCGGTTCACCCCTCCACTTT.

The chain links TRBV10-3 to TRBJ2-4; 8 positions agree with TRBD2. CDR3 length equals 15 residues. V gave up 3 bases and J gave up 7 bases; unmatched junction bases: 8. Germline CDR1 ENHRY, CDR2 SYGVKD. The CDR3 region is CAISDPGGSGNIQYF. The DNA for the CDR3 is TGTGCCATCAGTGACCCGGGGGGGTCGGGGAACATTCAGTACTTC.

In its sample, this clone was seen once. The V and J genes are TRBV5-6 and TRBJ2-7; TRBD1 matches 7 bases. This CDR3 contains 14 residues. The V and J ends lost 1 base and 2 bases, in that order; junction bases with no gene match: 3. Germline V lookup: CDR1 SGHDT, CDR2 YYEEEE. The chain's CDR3 is CASSLLGQTYEQYF. CDR3 DNA: TGTGCCAGCAGCTTGCTGGGACAGACCTACGAGCAGTACTTC.

The V gene is TRBV3-1 (or the pseudogene TRBV3-2), the J gene TRBJ2-3, with 9 nucleotides matching TRBD2. The CDR3 runs 16 residues. The V and J ends lost 0 bases and 4 bases, in that order; junction bases with no gene match: 5. The V gene's germline CDR1 is LGHDT and CDR2 YNNKEL (reference sequence). The CDR3 DNA sequence: TGTGCCAGCAGCCAAGAAAGGCGGGGGGGTGCAGATACGCAGTATTTT. Translated, it gives CASSQERRGGADTQYF.

This clone appeared once. This rearrangement joins TRBV7-3 to TRBJ1-1; D ambiguous. Germline V gene lookup returns CDR1 SGHTA and CDR2 FQGTGA. Trimming shortened V by 5 bases and J by 7 bases, and 14 bases separated the two germline ends. CDR3 length: 13 amino acids. The DNA for the CDR3 is TGTGCCAGCAGCCAAGGGAGGGAGGGTGAAGCTTTCTTT. Its protein product is CASSQGREGEAFF.

The V call is TRBV7-2, the J call TRBJ1-5, with D possibly TRBD1 on 5 matching bases. Trimming removed 4 bases at V and 4 bases at J, with 11 bases between. This CDR3 contains 14 residues. Germline loops: CDR1 SGHTA, CDR2 FQGNSA. CDR3 nucleotide sequence: TGTGCCAGCAGCTCAGTGGCAGGGAATCAGCCCCAGCATTTT. It specifies CASSSVAGNQPQHF.

The CDR3 is CASTDRGRGEQFF. In DNA, the CDR3 is TGTGCCAGTACGGACAGGGGGCGGGGTGAGCAGTTCTTC. This chain links TRBV19 with TRBJ2-1; 11 nucleotides match TRBD1. The CDR3 is made up of 13 amino acids. Germline-derived CDR1 and CDR2 are LNHDA and SQIVND (reference sequence). Losses at the gene ends were 7 bases for V and 9 bases for J; bases not matched to a gene: 5.

The rearrangement joins TRBV12-5 to TRBJ2-7; 10 nucleotides line up with TRBD1. Germline CDR1 reads LGHNT; CDR2 reads FRNRAP. CDR3 length: 15 amino acids. Germline trimming cut 1 base from V and 4 bases from J; bases unmatched to any gene: 4. Here the CDR3 reads CASGLGQGAKYEQYF. CDR3 sequence (DNA): TGTGCTAGTGGTTTGGGACAGGGGGCAAAATACGAGCAGTACTTC.

The chain combines TRBV27 with TRBJ2-2, with TRBD1 matching 7 bases. This CDR3 contains 15 residues. V shed 3 bases, J shed 5 bases, and the junction held 6 bases outside the gene matches. Germline lookup yields CDR1 MNHEY and CDR2 SMNVEV (reference sequence). The CDR3 loop is CASSFQTGVTGELFF. The CDR3 coding sequence is TGTGCCAGCAGTTTCCAAACAGGGGTTACCGGGGAGCTGTTTTTT.

This clone was found a few times. V gene TRBV7-2 combines with J gene TRBJ2-5; maybe TRBD2 (7 bases). CDR1 is SGHTA and CDR2 is FQGNSA in the germline V gene. V was pared by 5 bases and J by 0 bases, with 19 bases between. The CDR3 is 17 residues long. For the CDR3, the DNA is TGTGCCAGCAGCCCACCCAGCGCGGGGGCCCACCAAGAGACCCAGTACTTC. It specifies CASSPPSAGAHQETQYF.

The chain recombines TRBV3-1 (or the pseudogene TRBV3-2) with TRBJ2-7, with D unresolved. The germline gives CDR1 LGHDT, CDR2 YNNKEL (reference sequence). This CDR3 comprises 12 residues. With 8 bases removed from V and 2 bases from J, the gap between germline ends came to 10 bases. The CDR3 loop is CASGEAPYEQYF. The CDR3 DNA follows: TGTGCCAGCGGAGAGGCGCCCTACGAGCAGTACTTC.

The gene calls are TRBV3-1 (or the pseudogene TRBV3-2) and TRBJ2-3; TRBD2 is a possible D gene (7 bases). Germline CDR1 reads LGHDT; CDR2 reads YNNKEL (reference sequence). The CDR3 is 14 amino acids. V was pared by 5 bases and J by 10 bases, with 19 bases between. Written as DNA, the CDR3 is TGTGCCAGCAGCGTCCGGGGGGCTGTCGAGCCGCAGTATTTT. Its protein product is CASSVRGAVEPQYF.

The CDR3 coding sequence is TGTGCCAGCAGCTTAGGTCGGACAAGGGTTCAGTATTTT. The encoded protein is CASSLGRTRVQYF. The chain links TRBV7-2 to TRBJ2-3, with D maybe TRBD1 (5 bases). This CDR3 has 13 residues. Germline CDR1 SGHTA, CDR2 FQGNSA. Deletions cut 1 base from V and 12 bases from J, with 14 bases between.

The gene calls are TRBV7-9 and TRBJ1-6, with 9 bases identical to TRBD1. The CDR3 length is 15 residues. V shed 6 bases, J shed 9 bases, and the junction held 9 bases outside the gene matches. Germline-derived CDR1 and CDR2 are SEHNR and FQNEAQ (reference sequence). The CDR3 here is CASRQGQGQSSPLHF. The CDR3 DNA follows: TGTGCCAGCAGACAAGGACAGGGGCAGAGTTCACCCCTCCACTTT.

The chain employs TRBV5-1 and TRBJ2-2; D possibly corresponds to TRBD1 (6 bases). Trimming removed 7 bases from V and 6 bases from J, with 16 bases in between. The CDR3 contains 14 residues. The germline gives CDR1 SGHRS, CDR2 YFSETQ. The CDR3 reads CASLQGVEAGELFF. Here the CDR3 DNA reads TGCGCCAGCCTACAGGGCGTGGAGGCCGGGGAGCTGTTTTTT.